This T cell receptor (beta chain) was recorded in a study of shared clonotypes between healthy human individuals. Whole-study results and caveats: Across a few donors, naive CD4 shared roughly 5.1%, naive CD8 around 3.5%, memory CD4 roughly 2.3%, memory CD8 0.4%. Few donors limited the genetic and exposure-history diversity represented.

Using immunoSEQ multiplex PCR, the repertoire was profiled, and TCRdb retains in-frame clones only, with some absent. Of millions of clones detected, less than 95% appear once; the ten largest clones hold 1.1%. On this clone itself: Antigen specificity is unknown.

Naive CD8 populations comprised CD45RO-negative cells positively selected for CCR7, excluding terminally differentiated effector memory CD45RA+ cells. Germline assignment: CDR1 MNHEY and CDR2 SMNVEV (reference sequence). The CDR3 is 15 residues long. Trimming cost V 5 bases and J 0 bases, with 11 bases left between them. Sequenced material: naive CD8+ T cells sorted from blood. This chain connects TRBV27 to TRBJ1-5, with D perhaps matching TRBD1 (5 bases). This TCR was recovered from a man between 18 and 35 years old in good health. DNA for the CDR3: TGTGCCAGCAGTCAGATGGGGGTTAGCAATCAGCCCCAGCATTTT. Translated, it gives CASSQMGVSNQPQHF.